This TCR beta chain comes out of a study of cytomegalovirus exposure and HLA in healthy donors. Looked up from germline, CDR1 is GTSNPN and CDR2 is SVGIG (reference sequence). V lost 3 bases to trimming and J lost 5 bases; unmatched junction nucleotides: 6. CDR3 size: 14 residues. Of note for this clone: Antigen unknown.

A multiplex PCR was run with 60 Vbeta primers and 13 Jbeta primers. The data were produced by immunoSEQ multiplex PCR, yet TCRdb's version contains in-frame clones alone and is incomplete. Here the sample spans approximately 140,000 clones, around 78% being singletons. Findings of the study overall: Segments of the TCR beta V type were, in most cases, productive about 90% or about 30% of the time in an earlier analysis. Reported findings show TCR beta sequences accurately forecast HLA-A and HLA-B alleles in most subjects.

V is TRBV30 and J is TRBJ1-4; 7 bases agree with TRBD1. The sequence derives from a woman aged 50 to 60 in good health and CMV-seronegative. Sequenced material: PBMCs. CDR3 coding DNA: TGTGCCTGGAGCGTCGGGACAGCGAATGAAAAACTGTTTTTT. This encodes CAWSVGTANEKLFF.